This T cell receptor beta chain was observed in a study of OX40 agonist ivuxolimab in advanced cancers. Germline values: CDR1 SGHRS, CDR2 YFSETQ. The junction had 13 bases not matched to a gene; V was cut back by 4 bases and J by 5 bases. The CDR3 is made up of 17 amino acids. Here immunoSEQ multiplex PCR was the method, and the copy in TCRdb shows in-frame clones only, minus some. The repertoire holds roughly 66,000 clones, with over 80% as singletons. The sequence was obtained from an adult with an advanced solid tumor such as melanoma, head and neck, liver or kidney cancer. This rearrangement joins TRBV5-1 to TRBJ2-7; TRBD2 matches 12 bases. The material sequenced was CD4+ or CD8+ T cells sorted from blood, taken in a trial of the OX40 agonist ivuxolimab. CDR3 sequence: CASSPRPGLAGSDEQYF. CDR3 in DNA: TGCGCCAGCAGCCCAAGACCGGGACTAGCGGGTTCCGACGAGCAGTACTTC.